The 22 T cell receptor beta chains in this list originate from one sample, sequenced in a study of cytomegalovirus exposure and HLA in healthy donors (dated by TCRdb to 2015 to 2018). The method was the immunoSEQ multiplex PCR assay. TCRdb provides this immuneACCESS table in a form limited to in-frame rearrangements. Some clones are lacking; in checked studies, under half of them reflect an unresolved V gene, and why the rest are absent is not known. This sample holds 65,000 or so clones; approximately 93% were observed only once. The ten biggest clones cover about 4.1% of the sample. Sample: PBMCs. The receptor set was obtained from a young man in good health and CMV-seropositive.

The rearrangement links TRBV4-3 to TRBJ2-3; 9 nucleotides agree with TRBD1. With 1 base clipped from V and 2 bases from J, the junction kept 1 base outside the gene matches. The CDR3 is 15 residues long. Germline lookup yields CDR1 LGHNA and CDR2 YSLEER. The CDR3 region has the DNA TGCGCCAGCAGCCAAGGGGACAGGGCCACAGATACGCAGTATTTT. This encodes CASSQGDRATDTQYF.

The CDR3 is CASSYAGLRGEQYF. The CDR3 nucleotides are TGTGCCAGCAGTTACGCGGGGTTACGGGGTGAGCAGTACTTC. The V gene is TRBV6-5, the J gene TRBJ2-7, with D maybe TRBD2 (6 bases). The germline gives CDR1 MNHEY, CDR2 SVGAGI. The CDR3 consists of 14 residues. V was cut by 2 bases and J by 7 bases, with 15 bases left in between.

The chain has TRBV19 and TRBJ1-5, with 10 bases lining up with TRBD1. The CDR3 has 18 residues. With V trimmed by 4 bases and J by 2 bases, 11 bases remained unmatched. Germline assignment: CDR1 LNHDA and CDR2 SQIVND (reference sequence). The CDR3 here is CASSTPGQGSWGNQPQHF. CDR3 DNA sequence: TGTGCCAGTAGTACACCGGGACAGGGGAGTTGGGGCAATCAGCCCCAGCATTTT.

CDR3 coding DNA: TGTGCCAGCAGCCCCAGGGGGGATAGCACTGAAGCTTTCTTT. Its protein product is CASSPRGDSTEAFF. The chain recombines TRBV6-1 with TRBJ1-1, with 7 bases aligning to TRBD1. Germline V gene sequence: CDR1 MNHNS, CDR2 SASEGT. This CDR3 spans 14 amino acids. V lost 6 bases, J lost 4 bases, and 8 bases stayed unmatched.

This sequence joins TRBV30 and TRBJ2-3; 11 bases are a match to TRBD2. Trimming at V came to 5 bases and at J to 6 bases, leaving 10 bases not matched to a gene. In germline, CDR1 is GTSNPN, CDR2 SVGIG (reference sequence). The CDR3 is 15 residues long. DNA of the CDR3: TGTGCCTGGGTAACTAGCGGGAGATTACGGGATACGCAGTATTTT. Protein product: CAWVTSGRLRDTQYF.

The rearrangement uses TRBV18 and TRBJ1-1; D unclear. The CDR3 totals 16 residues. CDR1 is KGHSH and CDR2 is LQKENI in the germline V gene. V gave up 2 bases and J gave up 0 bases, with 13 bases separating them. CDR3 in amino acids: CASSPASVSLNTEAFF. In DNA, the CDR3 is TGTGCCAGCTCACCAGCCAGCGTAAGTTTGAACACTGAAGCTTTCTTT.

The J gene is TRBJ2-2, the V gene TRBV7-2, with D maybe TRBD2 (6 bases). Germline V gene sequence: CDR1 SGHTA, CDR2 FQGNSA. The CDR3 consists of 18 residues. The V end was cut by 3 bases, the J end by 6 bases, with 23 bases between. The CDR3 DNA reads TGTGCCAGCAGCTTGCAGCCCCCAACCGGGACTCCCGCCGGGGAGCTGTTTTTT. It translates to CASSLQPPTGTPAGELFF.

This chain uses TRBV29-1 with TRBJ1-2; TRBD1 aligns across 12 bases. Germline-derived CDR1 and CDR2 are SQVTM and ANQGSEA. V dropped 8 bases and J dropped 3; count of bases not matched to a gene: 7. The CDR3 is 14 amino acids. DNA for the CDR3: TGCAGCTCCGGGACAGGGGGCGCACACTATGGCTACACCTTC. Protein sequence: CSSGTGGAHYGYTF.

The CDR3 loop is CASSLFGARQGGEKLFF. DNA of the CDR3: TGTGCCAGCAGCTTGTTTGGAGCGCGGCAGGGAGGTGAAAAACTGTTTTTT. This sequence joins TRBV5-6 and TRBJ1-4, with a possible D match to TRBD1 (5 bases). The CDR3 contains 17 residues. Per the germline V gene, CDR1 is SGHDT and CDR2 is YYEEEE. V was trimmed by 1 base and J by 7 bases, leaving 20 bases between them.

The count of this clone is one. J is TRBJ1-5 and V is TRBV29-1; D not certain. Trimming removed 8 bases at V and 11 bases at J, with 16 bases between. Germline-derived CDR1 and CDR2 are SQVTM and ANQGSEA. The CDR3 sequence is 11 residues long. CDR3 in DNA: TGCAGCCCCCCCCCGAGACATTCCCAGCATTTT. Residues: CSPPPRHSQHF.

The chain carries TRBV7-2 and TRBJ2-1; TRBD1 might be the D (5 bases). V shed 7 bases and J shed 4 bases, with 14 bases lying between them. The CDR3 length is 14 residues. Germline V gene sequence: CDR1 SGHTA, CDR2 FQGNSA. The CDR3 region is CASTPWTPYNEQFF. DNA of the CDR3: TGTGCCAGCACCCCCTGGACACCGTACAATGAGCAGTTCTTC.

This clone has a single count. The genes are TRBV18 and TRBJ2-4; D is ambiguous. Germline values: CDR1 KGHSH, CDR2 LQKENI. The V end lost 1 base, the J end lost 2 bases, and 21 bases lay between the germline ends. The CDR3 has 19 amino acids. CDR3 sequence reads: CASSPLPYLTGTTKNIQYF. CDR3 DNA sequence: TGTGCCAGCTCACCACTTCCTTACCTTACTGGTACCACCAAAAACATTCAGTACTTC.

The chain recombines TRBV11-3 with TRBJ2-7, with 8 bases lining up with TRBD1. Losses at the gene ends were 3 bases for V and 6 bases for J; bases not matched to a gene: 10. The CDR3 sequence is 15 residues long. Germline CDR1 reads SGHNT; CDR2 reads YENEEA. In nucleotides, the CDR3 is TGTGCCAGCAGCTTGTTTCAGGGGGCAGTATCCGAGCAGTACTTC. Its protein is CASSLFQGAVSEQYF.

The gene calls are TRBV5-4 and TRBJ1-1; D unclear. This CDR3 is 12 amino acids long. V lost 4 bases, J lost 1 base, and 5 bases lay in between. The V gene's germline CDR1 is SGHNT and CDR2 YYREEE (reference sequence). The CDR3, as DNA: TGTGCCAGCAGCCCAGGGAACACTGAAGCTTTCTTT. It yields the protein CASSPGNTEAFF. The full variable domain, completed using reference TRBV5-4 and TRBJ1-1, is ETGVTQSPTHLIKTRGQQVTLRCSSQSGHNTVSWYQQALGQGPQFIFQYYREEENGRGNFPPRFSGLQFPNYSSELNVNALELDDSALYLCASSPGNTEAFFGQGTRLTVV.

CDR3 region: CASRNPGQPQHF. CDR3 DNA sequence: TGTGCCAGCAGAAATCCCGGGCAGCCCCAGCATTTT. V and J are TRBV6-5 and TRBJ1-5, with D unresolved. Trimming took off 6 bases at V and 7 bases at J, with 10 bases between the two ends. From germline, CDR1 is MNHEY and CDR2 SVGAGI. This CDR3 has 12 amino acids.

The chain links TRBV18 to TRBJ1-5; 9 bases agree with TRBD1. The CDR3 length is 19 residues. The V segment lost 5 bases and the J segment 2 bases; nucleotides outside the gene matches: 16. Per germline, CDR1 KGHSH and CDR2 LQKENI. The DNA for the CDR3 is TGTGCCAGCTCAGCCGATAAGACAGGGGGGCTTAATGGCAATCAGCCCCAGCATTTT. Its protein product is CASSADKTGGLNGNQPQHF.

The chain carries TRBV6-1 and TRBJ2-7; D unresolved. Looked up from germline, CDR1 is MNHNS and CDR2 is SASEGT. The CDR3 is 11 residues long. Trimming pared 5 bases from V and 0 bases from J, leaving 2 bases between. CDR3 protein: CASSRSYEQYF. CDR3 coding DNA: TGTGCCAGCAGTCGCTCCTACGAGCAGTACTTC.

The V gene is TRBV30, the J gene TRBJ1-2, with 9 bases matching TRBD1. V gave up 0 bases and J gave up 2 bases; unmatched junction bases: 1. CDR1 is GTSNPN and CDR2 is SVGIG in the germline V gene (reference sequence). This CDR3 is built from 14 residues. CDR3 sequence: CAWSVQGANYGYTF. The CDR3, as DNA: TGTGCCTGGAGTGTACAGGGGGCCAACTATGGCTACACCTTC.

The chain couples TRBV7-6 to TRBJ1-1; 7 nucleotides agree with TRBD1. Germline CDR1 SGHVS, CDR2 FNYEAQ. This CDR3 contains 16 residues. The V gene end was trimmed by 5 bases and the J gene end by 4 bases; junction bases not matched to a gene: 13. This CDR3 is CASSPTVTGTITEAFF. The CDR3 nucleotides read TGTGCCAGCAGCCCGACGGTGACAGGGACCATCACTGAAGCTTTCTTT.

This chain's CDR3 is CASSLETFSGANVLTF. The DNA for the CDR3 is TGTGCCAGCAGCTTAGAGACTTTCTCTGGGGCCAACGTCCTGACTTTC. The chain carries TRBV7-6 and TRBJ2-6; D not certain. CDR3 length: 16 residues. Per germline, CDR1 SGHVS and CDR2 FNYEAQ. With 1 base removed from V and 0 bases from J, the gap between germline ends came to 7 bases. Supplemented by reference TRBV7-6 and TRBJ2-6, the full variable domain reads GAGVSQSPRYKVTKRGQDVALRCDPISGHVSLYWYRQALGQGPEFLTYFNYEAQQDKSGLPNDRFSAERPEGSISTLTIQRTEQRDSAMYRCASSLETFSGANVLTFGAGSRLTVL.

The chain couples TRBV6-1 to TRBJ2-5, with 13 bases fitting TRBD2. The V gene's germline CDR1 is MNHNS and CDR2 SASEGT. Losses at the gene ends were 6 bases for V and 4 bases for J; bases not matched to a gene: 5. CDR3 size: 15 residues. The chain's CDR3 is CASRLLAGGLETQYF. For the CDR3, the DNA is TGTGCCAGCAGACTACTAGCGGGGGGGCTAGAGACCCAGTACTTC.

V and J are TRBV2 and TRBJ2-7, with a tentative D call TRBD1 (5 bases). The length of the CDR3 is 12 residues. The germline V gene has CDR1 SNHLY and CDR2 FYNNEI. V shed 11 bases and J shed 3 bases, with 14 bases lying between them. The CDR3: CAGGTGNYEQYF. Written as DNA, the CDR3 is TGTGCCGGCGGTACAGGAAACTACGAGCAGTACTTC.